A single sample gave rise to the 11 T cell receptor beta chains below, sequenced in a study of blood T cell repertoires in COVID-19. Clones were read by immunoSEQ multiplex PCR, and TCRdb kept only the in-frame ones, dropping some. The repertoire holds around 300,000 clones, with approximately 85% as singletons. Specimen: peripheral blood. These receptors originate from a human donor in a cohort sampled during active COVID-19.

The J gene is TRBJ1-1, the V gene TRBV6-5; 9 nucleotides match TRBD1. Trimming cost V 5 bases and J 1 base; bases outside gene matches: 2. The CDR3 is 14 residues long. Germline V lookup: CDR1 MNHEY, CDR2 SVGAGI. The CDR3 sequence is CASSNRGPNTEAFF. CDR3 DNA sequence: TGTGCCAGCAGTAACAGGGGGCCGAACACTGAAGCTTTCTTT.

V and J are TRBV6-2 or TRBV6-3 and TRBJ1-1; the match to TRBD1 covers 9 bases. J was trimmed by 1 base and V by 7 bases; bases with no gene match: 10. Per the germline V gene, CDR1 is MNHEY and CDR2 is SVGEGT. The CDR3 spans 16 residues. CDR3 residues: CASNPHSGQGNTEAFF. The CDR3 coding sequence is TGTGCCAGCAACCCTCACTCGGGACAGGGGAACACTGAAGCTTTCTTT.

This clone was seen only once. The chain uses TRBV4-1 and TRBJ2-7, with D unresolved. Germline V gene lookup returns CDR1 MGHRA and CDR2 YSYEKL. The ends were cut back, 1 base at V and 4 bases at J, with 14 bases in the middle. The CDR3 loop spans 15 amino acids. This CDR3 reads CASSQGESRIYEQYF. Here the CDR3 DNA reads TGCGCCAGCAGCCAAGGTGAGTCGAGGATTTACGAGCAGTACTTC.

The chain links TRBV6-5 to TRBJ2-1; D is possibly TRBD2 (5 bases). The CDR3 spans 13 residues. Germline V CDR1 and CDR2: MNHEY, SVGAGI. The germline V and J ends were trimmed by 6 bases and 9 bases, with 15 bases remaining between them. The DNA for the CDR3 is TGTGCCAGCAGCATCACCCGGACTGGTGAGCAGTTCTTC. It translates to CASSITRTGEQFF.

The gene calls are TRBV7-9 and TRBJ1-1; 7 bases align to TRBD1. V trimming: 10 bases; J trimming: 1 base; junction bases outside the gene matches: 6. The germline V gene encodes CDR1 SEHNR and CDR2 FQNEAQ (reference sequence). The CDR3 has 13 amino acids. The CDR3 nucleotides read TGTGCCATTTCACAGGGGACGAACACTGAAGCTTTCTTT. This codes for CAISQGTNTEAFF. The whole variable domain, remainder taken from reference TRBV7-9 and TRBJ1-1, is DTGVSQNPRHKITKRGQNVTFRCDPISEHNRLYWYRQTLGQGPEFLTYFQNEAQLEKSRLLSDRFSAERPKGSFSTLEIQRTEQGDSAMYLCAISQGTNTEAFFGQGTRLTVV.

CDR3 amino acids: CATSRGNEQFF. CDR3 nucleotides: TGTGCCACCTCCCGCGGCAATGAGCAGTTCTTC. This chain joins TRBV12-3 or TRBV12-4 and TRBJ2-1, with D unresolved. The V end lost 10 bases, the J end lost 6 bases, and 10 bases lay between the germline ends. The CDR3 sequence is 11 residues long.

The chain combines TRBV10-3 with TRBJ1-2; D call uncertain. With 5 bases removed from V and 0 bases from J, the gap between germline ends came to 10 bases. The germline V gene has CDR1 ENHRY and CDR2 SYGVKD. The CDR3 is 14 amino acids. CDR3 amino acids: CAISPDGANYGYTF. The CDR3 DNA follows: TGTGCCATCAGTCCAGACGGAGCTAACTATGGCTACACCTTC.

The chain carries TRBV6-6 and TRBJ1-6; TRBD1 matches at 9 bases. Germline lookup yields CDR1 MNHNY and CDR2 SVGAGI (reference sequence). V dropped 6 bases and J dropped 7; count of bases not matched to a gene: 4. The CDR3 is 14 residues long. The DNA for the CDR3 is TGTGCCAGCAGAGGACAGGGGACGAATTCACCCCTCCACTTT. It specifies CASRGQGTNSPLHF.

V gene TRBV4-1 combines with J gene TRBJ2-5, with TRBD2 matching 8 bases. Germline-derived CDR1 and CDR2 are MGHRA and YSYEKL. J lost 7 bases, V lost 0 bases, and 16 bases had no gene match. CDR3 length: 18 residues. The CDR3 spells CASSQDTPRAGGARTQYF. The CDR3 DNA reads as TGCGCCAGCAGCCAAGATACCCCTAGGGCGGGGGGAGCAAGGACCCAGTACTTC.

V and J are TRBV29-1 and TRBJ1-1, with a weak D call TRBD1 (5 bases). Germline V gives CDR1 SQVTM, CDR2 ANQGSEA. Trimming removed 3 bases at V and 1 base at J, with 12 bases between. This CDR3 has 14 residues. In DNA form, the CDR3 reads TGCAGCGTTGACTCGAATGGACAGAACACTGAAGCTTTCTTT. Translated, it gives CSVDSNGQNTEAFF.

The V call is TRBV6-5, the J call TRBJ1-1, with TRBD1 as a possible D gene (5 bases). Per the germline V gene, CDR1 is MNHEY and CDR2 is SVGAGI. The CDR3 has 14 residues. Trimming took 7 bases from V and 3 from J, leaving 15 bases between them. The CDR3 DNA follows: TGTGCCAGCAATCCCGGGGGAGGCTACACTGAAGCTTTCTTT. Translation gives CASNPGGGYTEAFF.